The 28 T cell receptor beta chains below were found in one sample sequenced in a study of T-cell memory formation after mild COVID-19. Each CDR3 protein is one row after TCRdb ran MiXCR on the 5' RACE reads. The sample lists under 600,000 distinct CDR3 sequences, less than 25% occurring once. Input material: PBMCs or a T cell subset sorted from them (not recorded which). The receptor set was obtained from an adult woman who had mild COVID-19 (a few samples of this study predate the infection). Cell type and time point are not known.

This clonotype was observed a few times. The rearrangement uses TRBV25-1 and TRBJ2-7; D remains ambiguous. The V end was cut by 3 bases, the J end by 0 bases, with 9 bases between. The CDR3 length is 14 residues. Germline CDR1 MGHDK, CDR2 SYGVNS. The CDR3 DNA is TGTGCCAGCAGTGACCGACCAGACTCCTACGAGCAGTACTTC. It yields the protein CASSDRPDSYEQYF.

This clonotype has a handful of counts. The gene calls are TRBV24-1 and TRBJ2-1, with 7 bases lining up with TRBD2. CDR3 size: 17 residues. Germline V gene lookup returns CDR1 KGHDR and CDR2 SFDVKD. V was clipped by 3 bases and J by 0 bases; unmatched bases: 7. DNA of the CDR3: TGTGCCACCAGTGATCCTAGCGGCGTAAGCTCCTACAATGAGCAGTTCTTC. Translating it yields CATSDPSGVSSYNEQFF.

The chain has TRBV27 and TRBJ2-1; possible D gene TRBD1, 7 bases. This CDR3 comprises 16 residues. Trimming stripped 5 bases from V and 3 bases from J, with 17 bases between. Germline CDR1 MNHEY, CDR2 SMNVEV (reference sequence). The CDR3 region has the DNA TGTGCCAGCAGTGCTACTCCAGGGGGAGGCTACAATGAGCAGTTCTTC. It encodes CASSATPGGGYNEQFF.

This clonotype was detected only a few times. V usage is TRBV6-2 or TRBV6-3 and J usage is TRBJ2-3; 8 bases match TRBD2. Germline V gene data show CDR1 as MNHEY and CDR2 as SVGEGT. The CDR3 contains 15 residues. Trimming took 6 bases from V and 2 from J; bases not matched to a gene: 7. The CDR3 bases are TGTGCCAGCAGCACCGTAGCGGGAAACACAGATACGCAGTATTTT. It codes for CASSTVAGNTDTQYF.

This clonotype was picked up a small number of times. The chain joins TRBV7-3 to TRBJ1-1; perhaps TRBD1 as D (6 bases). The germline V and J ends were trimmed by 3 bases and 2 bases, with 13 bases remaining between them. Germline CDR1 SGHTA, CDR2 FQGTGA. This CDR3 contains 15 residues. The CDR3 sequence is CASSLGAPGNTEAFF. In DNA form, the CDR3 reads TGTGCCAGCAGCTTGGGGGCCCCCGGCAACACTGAAGCTTTCTTT.

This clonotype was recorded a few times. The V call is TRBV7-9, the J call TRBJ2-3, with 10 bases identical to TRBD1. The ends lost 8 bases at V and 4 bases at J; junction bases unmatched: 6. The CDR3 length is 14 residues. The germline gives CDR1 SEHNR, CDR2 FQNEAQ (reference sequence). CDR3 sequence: CASGRDRGPDTQYF. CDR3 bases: TGTGCCAGCGGCCGGGACAGGGGACCAGATACGCAGTATTTT.

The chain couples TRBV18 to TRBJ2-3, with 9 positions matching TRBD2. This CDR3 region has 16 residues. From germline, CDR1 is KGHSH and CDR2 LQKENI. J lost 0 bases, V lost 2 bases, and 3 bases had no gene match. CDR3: CASSPASGVSTDTQYF. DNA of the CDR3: TGTGCCAGCTCACCAGCTAGCGGGGTTAGCACAGATACGCAGTATTTT. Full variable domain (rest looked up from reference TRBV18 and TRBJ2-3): NAGVMQNPRHLVRRRGQEARLRCSPMKGHSHVYWYRQLPEEGLKFMVYLQKENIIDESGMPKERFSAEFPKEGPSILRIQQVVRGDSAAYFCASSPASGVSTDTQYFGPGTRLTVL.

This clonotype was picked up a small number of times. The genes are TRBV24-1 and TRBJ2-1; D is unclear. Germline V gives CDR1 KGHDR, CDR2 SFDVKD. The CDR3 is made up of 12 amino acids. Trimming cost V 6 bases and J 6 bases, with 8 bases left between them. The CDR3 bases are TGTGCCACCAGTTCTCGCGGCAATGAGCAGTTCTTC. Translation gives CATSSRGNEQFF.

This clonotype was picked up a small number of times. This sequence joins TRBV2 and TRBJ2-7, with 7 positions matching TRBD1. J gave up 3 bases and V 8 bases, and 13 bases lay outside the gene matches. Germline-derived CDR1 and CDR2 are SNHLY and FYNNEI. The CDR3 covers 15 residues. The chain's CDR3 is CASCWGPGQNYEQYF. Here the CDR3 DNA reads TGTGCCAGCTGCTGGGGACCGGGACAGAACTACGAGCAGTACTTC.

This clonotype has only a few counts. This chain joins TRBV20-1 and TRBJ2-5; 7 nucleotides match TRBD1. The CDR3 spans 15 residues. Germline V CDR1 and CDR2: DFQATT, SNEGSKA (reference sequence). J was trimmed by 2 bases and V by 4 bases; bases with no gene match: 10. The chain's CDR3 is CSATGRGRGQETQYF. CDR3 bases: TGCAGTGCTACAGGAAGGGGCAGGGGGCAAGAGACCCAGTACTTC.

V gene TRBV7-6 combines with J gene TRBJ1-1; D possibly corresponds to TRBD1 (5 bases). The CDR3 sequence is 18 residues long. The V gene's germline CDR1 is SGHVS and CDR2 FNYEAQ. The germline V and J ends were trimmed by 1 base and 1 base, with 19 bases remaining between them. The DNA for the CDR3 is TGTGCCAGCAGCTTAGATGATATAGGCCAAGGGGCGAACACTGAAGCTTTCTTT. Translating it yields CASSLDDIGQGANTEAFF.

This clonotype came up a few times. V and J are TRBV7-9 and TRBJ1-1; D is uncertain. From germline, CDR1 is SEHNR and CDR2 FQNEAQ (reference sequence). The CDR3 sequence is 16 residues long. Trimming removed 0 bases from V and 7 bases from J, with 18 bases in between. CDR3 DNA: TGTGCCAGCAGCTTAGCCTATGGGTCCTCCTGGGGTGAAGCTTTCTTT. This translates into CASSLAYGSSWGEAFF.

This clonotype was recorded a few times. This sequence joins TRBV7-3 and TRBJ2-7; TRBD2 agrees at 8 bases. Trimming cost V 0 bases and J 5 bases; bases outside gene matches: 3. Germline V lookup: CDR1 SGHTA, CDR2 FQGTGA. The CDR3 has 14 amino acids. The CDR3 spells CASSLTSGGDEQYF. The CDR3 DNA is TGTGCCAGCAGCTTAACCTCGGGAGGGGACGAGCAGTACTTC.

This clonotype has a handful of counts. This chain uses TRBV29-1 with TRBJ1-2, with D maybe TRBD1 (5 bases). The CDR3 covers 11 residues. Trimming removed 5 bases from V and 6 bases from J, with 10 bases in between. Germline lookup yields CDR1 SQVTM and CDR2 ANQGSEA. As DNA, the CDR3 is TGCAGCGTTCGGGCGGGGGATGGCTACACCTTC. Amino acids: CSVRAGDGYTF.

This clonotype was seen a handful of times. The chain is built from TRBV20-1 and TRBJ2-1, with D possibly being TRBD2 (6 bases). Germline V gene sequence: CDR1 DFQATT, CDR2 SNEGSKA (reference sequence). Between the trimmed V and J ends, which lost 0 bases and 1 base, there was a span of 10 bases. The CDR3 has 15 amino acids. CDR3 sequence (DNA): TGCAGTGCTAGAGAACTAGCCCGATCCTACAATGAGCAGTTCTTC. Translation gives CSARELARSYNEQFF.

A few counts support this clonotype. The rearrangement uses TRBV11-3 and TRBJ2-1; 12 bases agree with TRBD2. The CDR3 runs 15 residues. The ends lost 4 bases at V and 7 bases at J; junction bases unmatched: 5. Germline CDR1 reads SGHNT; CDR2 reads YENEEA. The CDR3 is CASSSPSGRDNEQFF. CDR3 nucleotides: TGTGCCAGCAGCTCTCCTAGCGGGAGGGATAATGAGCAGTTCTTC.

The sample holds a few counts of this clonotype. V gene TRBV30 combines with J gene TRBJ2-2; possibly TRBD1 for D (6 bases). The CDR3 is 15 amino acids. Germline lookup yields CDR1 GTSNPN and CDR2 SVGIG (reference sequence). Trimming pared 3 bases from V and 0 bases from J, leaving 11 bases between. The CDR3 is CAWREDSTNTGELFF. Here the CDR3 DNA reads TGTGCCTGGAGGGAGGACAGCACGAACACCGGGGAGCTGTTTTTT.

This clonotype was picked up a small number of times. CDR3 bases: TGTGCCAGCAGCTTGGGGCAAACGGTCGGGGAGCTGTTTTTT. Protein product: CASSLGQTVGELFF. This chain joins TRBV5-5 and TRBJ2-2; D is undetermined. The CDR3 spans 14 residues. Trimming removed 0 bases from V and 7 bases from J, with 10 bases in between. Germline V gene data show CDR1 as SGHKS and CDR2 as YYEKEE (reference sequence).

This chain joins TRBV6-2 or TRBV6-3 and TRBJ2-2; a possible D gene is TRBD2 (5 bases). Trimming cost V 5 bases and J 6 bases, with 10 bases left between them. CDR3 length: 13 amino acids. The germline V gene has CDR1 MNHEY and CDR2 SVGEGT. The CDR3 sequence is CASSDARAGELFF. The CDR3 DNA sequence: TGTGCCAGCAGTGACGCGCGGGCCGGGGAGCTGTTTTTT.

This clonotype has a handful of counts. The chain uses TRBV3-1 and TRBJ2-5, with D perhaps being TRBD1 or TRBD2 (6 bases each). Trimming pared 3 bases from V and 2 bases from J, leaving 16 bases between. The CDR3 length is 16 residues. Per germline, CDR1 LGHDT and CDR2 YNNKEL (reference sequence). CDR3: CASSHGGRVLQETQYF. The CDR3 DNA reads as TGTGCCAGCAGCCATGGGGGGCGCGTCCTTCAAGAGACCCAGTACTTC.

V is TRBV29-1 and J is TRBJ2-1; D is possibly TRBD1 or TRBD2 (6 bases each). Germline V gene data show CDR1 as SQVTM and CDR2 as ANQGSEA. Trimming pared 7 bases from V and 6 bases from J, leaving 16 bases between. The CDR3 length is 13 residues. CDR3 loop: CSARDGGGNEQFF. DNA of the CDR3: TGCAGCGCACGGGACGGAGGGGGCAATGAGCAGTTCTTC.

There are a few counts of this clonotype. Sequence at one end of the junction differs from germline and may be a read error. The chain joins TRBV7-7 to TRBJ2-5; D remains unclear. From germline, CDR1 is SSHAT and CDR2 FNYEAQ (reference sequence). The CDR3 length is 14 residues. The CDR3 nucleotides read TGTGCTAGCAGCCCAAAGGGAATCCAAGAGACCCAGTACTTC. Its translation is CASSPKGIQETQYF.

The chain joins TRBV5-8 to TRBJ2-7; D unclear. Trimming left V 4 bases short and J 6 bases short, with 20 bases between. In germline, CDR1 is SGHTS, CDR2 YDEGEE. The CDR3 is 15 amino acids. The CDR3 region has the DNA TGTGCCAGCAGCCTTGCCGCCACAGAGTGGGCCGAGCAGTACTTC. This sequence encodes CASSLAATEWAEQYF.

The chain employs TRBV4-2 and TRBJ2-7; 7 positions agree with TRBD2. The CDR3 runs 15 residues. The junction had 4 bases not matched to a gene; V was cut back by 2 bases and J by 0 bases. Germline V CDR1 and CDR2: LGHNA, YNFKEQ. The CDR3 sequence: CASSQTGGSSYEQYF. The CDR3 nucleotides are TGTGCCAGCAGCCAAACGGGGGGAAGCTCCTACGAGCAGTACTTC.

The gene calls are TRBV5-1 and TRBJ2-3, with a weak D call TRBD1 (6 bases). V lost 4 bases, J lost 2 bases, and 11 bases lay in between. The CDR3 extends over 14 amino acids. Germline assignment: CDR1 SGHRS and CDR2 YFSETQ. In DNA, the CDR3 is TGCGCCAGCAGCCCGGGACAAATCACAGATACGCAGTATTTT. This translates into CASSPGQITDTQYF.

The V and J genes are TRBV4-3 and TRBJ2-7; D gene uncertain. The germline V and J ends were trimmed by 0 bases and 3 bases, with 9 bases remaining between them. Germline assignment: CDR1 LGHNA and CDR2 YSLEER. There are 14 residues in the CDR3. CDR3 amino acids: CASSQDLGSYEQYF. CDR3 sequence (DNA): TGCGCCAGCAGCCAAGATTTGGGCAGCTACGAGCAGTACTTC.

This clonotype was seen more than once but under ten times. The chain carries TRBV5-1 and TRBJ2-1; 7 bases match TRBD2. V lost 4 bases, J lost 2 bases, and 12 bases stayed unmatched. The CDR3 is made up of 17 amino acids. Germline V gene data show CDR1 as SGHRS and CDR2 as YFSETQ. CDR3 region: CASSPGRWERAYNEQFF. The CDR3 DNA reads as TGCGCCAGCAGCCCCGGGAGGTGGGAGCGGGCCTACAATGAGCAGTTCTTC.

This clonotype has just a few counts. The CDR3 sequence: CASSLPGTGRNEQYF. The CDR3 nucleotides are TGTGCCAGCAGTTTGCCCGGGACAGGGCGCAACGAGCAGTACTTC. This sequence joins TRBV27 and TRBJ2-7, with TRBD1 matching over 9 bases. Germline V gives CDR1 MNHEY, CDR2 SMNVEV (reference sequence). With 3 bases clipped from V and 5 bases from J, the junction kept 8 bases outside the gene matches. This CDR3 has 15 amino acids.